This T cell receptor (beta chain) comes out of a study of response to subunit inactivated influenza vaccine. One entry per CDR3 protein results from TCRdb running MiXCR on the RT-PCR reads. The repertoire has hundreds of thousands of distinct CDR3 sequences, over 11% of them found once; the top ten carry approximately 6.5%. The CDR3 runs 14 residues. Trimming shortened V by 7 bases and J by 2 bases, and 12 bases separated the two germline ends. This chain links TRBV12-3 or TRBV12-4 with TRBJ2-1; possible D gene TRBD2, 6 bases. The TCR sequence derives from a man aged 45-60 years who received an inactivated influenza vaccine. This specimen consisted of PBMCs from blood, obtained 14 to 15 days before vaccination. DNA of the CDR3: TGTGCCAGCATGGAGGGGCCCACCTACAATGAGCAGTTCTTC. It yields the protein CASMEGPTYNEQFF.